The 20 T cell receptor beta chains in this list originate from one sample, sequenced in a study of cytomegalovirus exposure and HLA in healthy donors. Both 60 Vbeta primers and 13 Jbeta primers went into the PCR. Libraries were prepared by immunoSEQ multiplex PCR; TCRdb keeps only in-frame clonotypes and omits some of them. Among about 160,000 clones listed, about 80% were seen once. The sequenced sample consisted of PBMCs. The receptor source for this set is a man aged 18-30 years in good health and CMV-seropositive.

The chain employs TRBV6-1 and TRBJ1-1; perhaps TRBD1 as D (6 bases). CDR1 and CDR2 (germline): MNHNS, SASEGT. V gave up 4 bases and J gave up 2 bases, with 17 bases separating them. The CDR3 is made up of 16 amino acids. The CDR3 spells CASSASWTARNTEAFF. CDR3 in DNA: TGTGCCAGCAGTGCCTCCTGGACAGCGAGAAACACTGAAGCTTTCTTT.

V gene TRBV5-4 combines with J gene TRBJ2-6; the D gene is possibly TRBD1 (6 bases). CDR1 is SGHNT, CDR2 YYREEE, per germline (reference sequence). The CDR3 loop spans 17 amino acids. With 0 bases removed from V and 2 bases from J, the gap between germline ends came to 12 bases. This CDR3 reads CASSLDRAGAGANVLTF. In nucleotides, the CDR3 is TGTGCCAGCAGCTTGGACAGGGCCGGCGCTGGGGCCAACGTCCTGACTTTC.

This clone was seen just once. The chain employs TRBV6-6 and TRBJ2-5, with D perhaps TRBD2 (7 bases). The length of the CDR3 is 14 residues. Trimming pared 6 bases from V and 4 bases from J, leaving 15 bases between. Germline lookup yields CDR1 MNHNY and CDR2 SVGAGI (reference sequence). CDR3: CASRPGGRGETQYF. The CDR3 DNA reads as TGTGCCAGCAGACCCGGGGGGCGGGGAGAGACCCAGTACTTC.

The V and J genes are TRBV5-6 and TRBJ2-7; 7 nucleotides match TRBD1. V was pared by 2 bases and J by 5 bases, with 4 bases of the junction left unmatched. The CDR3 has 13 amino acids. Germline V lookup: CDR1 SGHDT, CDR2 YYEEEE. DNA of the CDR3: TGTGCCAGCAGCTTTACAGGGGCACACGAGCAGTACTTC. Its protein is CASSFTGAHEQYF.

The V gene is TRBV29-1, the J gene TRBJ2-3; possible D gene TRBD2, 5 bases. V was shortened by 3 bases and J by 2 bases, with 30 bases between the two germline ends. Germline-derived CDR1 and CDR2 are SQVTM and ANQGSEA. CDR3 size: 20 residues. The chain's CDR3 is CSVDLPYDYPGLSNTDTQYF. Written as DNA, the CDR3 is TGCAGCGTTGATCTCCCGTACGACTACCCGGGGTTATCTAACACAGATACGCAGTATTTT.

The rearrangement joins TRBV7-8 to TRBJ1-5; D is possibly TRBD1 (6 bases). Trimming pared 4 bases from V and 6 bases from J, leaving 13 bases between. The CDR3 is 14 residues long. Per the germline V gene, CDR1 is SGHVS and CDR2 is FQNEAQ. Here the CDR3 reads CASSSRGGAQPQHF. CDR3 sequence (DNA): TGTGCCAGCAGCTCCAGGGGCGGCGCTCAGCCCCAGCATTTT. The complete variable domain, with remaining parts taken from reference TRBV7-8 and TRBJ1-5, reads GAGVSQSPRYKVAKRGQDVALRCDPISGHVSLFWYQQALGQGPEFLTYFQNEAQLDKSGLPSDRFFAERPEGSVSTLKIQRTQQEDSAVYLCASSSRGGAQPQHFGDGTRLSIL.

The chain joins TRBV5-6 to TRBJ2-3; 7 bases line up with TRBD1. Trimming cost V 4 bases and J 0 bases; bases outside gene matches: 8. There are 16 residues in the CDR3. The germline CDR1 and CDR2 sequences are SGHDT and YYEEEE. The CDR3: CASSTRQGDSTDTQYF. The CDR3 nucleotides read TGTGCCAGCAGCACCCGACAGGGAGATAGCACAGATACGCAGTATTTT. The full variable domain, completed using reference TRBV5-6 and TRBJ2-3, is DAGVTQSPTHLIKTRGQQVTLRCSPKSGHDTVSWYQQALGQGPQFIFQYYEEEERQRGNFPDRFSGHQFPNYSSELNVNALLLGDSALYLCASSTRQGDSTDTQYFGPGTRLTVL.

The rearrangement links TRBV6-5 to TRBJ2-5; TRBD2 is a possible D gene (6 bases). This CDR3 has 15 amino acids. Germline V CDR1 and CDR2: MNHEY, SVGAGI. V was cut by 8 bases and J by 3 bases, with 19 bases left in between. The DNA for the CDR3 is TGTGCCAGCCGCCTATGGGGGGTGGTGGAAGAGACCCAGTACTTC. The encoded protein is CASRLWGVVEETQYF.

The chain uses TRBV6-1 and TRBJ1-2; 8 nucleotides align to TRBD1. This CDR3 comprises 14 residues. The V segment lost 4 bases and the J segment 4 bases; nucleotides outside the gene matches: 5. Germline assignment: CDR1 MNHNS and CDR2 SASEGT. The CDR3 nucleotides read TGTGCCAGCAGTGCTCCGGGACAGGCCTATGGCTACACCTTC. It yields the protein CASSAPGQAYGYTF.

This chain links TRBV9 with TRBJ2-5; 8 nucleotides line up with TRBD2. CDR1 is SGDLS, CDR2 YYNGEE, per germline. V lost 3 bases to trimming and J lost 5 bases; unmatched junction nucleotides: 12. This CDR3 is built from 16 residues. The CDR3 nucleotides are TGTGCCAGCAGCGCCCCCCGGGCGGGGGGTCGGGAGACCCAGTACTTC. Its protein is CASSAPRAGGRETQYF.

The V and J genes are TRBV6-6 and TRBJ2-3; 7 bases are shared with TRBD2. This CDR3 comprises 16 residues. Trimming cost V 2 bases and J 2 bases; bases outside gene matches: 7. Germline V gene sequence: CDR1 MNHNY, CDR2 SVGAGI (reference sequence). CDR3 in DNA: TGTGCCAGCAGTTACCTTAGTGGGAGGGCCACAGATACGCAGTATTTT. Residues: CASSYLSGRATDTQYF.

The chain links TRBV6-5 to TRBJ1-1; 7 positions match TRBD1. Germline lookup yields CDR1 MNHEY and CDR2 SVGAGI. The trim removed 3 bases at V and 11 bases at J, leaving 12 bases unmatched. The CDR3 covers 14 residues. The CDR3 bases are TGTGCCAGCAGTTATAATGACAGGGCGAGGAGGGCTTTCTTT. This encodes CASSYNDRARRAFF.

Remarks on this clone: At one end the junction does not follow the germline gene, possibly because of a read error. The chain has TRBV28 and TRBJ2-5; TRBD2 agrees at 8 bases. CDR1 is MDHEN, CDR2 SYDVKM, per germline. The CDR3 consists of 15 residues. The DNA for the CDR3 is TGTGCCAGCAGTCCCCCAGCGGGGGCGACAGAGGCCCAGTACTTC. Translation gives CASSPPAGATEAQYF.

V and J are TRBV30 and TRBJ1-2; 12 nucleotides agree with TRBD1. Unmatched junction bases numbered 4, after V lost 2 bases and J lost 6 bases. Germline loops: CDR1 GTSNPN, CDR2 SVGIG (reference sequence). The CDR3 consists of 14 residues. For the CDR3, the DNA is TGTGCCTGGAGTCTTGGGACAGGGGGCCATGGCTACACCTTC. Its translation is CAWSLGTGGHGYTF. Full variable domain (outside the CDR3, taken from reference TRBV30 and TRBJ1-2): SQTIHQWPATLVQPVGSPLSLECTVEGTSNPNLYWYRQAAGRGLQLLFYSVGIGQISSEVPQNLSASRPQDRQFILSSKKLLLSDSGFYLCAWSLGTGGHGYTFGSGTRLTVV.

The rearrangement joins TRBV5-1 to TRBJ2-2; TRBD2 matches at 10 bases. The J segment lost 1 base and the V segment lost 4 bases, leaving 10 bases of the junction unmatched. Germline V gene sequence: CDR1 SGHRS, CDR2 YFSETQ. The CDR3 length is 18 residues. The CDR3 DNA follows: TGCGCCAGCAGCCCGTATCAAGGACTAGCGGTGAACACCGGGGAGCTGTTTTTT. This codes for CASSPYQGLAVNTGELFF.

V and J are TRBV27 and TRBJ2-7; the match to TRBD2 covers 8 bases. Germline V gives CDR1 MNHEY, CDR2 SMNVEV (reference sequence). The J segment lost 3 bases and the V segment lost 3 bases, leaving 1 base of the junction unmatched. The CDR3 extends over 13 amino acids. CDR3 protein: CASSFGTSYEQYF. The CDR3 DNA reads TGTGCCAGCAGTTTTGGGACTAGCTACGAGCAGTACTTC.

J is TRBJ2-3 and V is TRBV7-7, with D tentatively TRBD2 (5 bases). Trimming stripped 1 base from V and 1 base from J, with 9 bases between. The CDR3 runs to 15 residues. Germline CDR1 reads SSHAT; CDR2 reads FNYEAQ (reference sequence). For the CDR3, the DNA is TGTGCCAGCAGCTTAGGGAGCGGCCGCACAGATACGCAGTATTTT. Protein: CASSLGSGRTDTQYF.

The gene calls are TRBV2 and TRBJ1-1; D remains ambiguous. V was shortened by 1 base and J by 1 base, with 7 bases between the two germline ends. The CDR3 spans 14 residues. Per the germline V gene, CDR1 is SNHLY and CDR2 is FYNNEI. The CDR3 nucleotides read TGTGCCAGCAGTGAAGGCCGGAGGAACACTGAAGCTTTCTTT. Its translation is CASSEGRRNTEAFF. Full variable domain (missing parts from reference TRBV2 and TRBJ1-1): EPEVTQTPSHQVTQMGQEVILRCVPISNHLYFYWYRQILGQKVEFLVSFYNNEISEKSEIFDDQFSVERPDGSNFTLKIRSTKLEDSAMYFCASSEGRRNTEAFFGQGTRLTVV.

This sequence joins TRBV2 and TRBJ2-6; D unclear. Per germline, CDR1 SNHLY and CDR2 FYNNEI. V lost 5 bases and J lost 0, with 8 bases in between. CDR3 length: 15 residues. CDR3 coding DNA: TGTGCCAGCAGTTTTCAGAACTCTGGGGCCAACGTCCTGACTTTC. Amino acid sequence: CASSFQNSGANVLTF. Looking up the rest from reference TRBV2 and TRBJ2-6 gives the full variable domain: EPEVTQTPSHQVTQMGQEVILRCVPISNHLYFYWYRQILGQKVEFLVSFYNNEISEKSEIFDDQFSVERPDGSNFTLKIRSTKLEDSAMYFCASSFQNSGANVLTFGAGSRLTVL.

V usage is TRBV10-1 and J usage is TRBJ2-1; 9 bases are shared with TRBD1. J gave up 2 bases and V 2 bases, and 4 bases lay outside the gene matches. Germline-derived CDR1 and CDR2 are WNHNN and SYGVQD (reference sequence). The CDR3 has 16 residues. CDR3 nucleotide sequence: TGCGCCAGCAGTGAGATGGGGACAGGGACCTACAATGAGCAGTTCTTC. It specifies CASSEMGTGTYNEQFF.